This T cell receptor (beta chain) was captured in a study of neurological immune-mediated disorders. Germline CDR1 is DFQATT and CDR2 is SNEGSKA (reference sequence). The CDR3 has 14 residues. The V gene end was trimmed by 0 bases and the J gene end by 5 bases; junction bases not matched to a gene: 4. cDNA synthesis was performed by 5'RACE with 10-nucleotide random UMIs. TCRdb fed the 5' RACE reads into MiXCR, producing one record per CDR3 protein. The sample consists of 25,000 to 30,000 distinct CDR3 sequences, 15% to 20% of them appearing once. This sample's time point: technical triplicate 3. This chain links TRBV20-1 with TRBJ2-1, with 7 bases that match TRBD1. The sample was CD4+ T cells from blood. This clonotype was obtained from a female donor with HTLV-1-associated myelopathy (HAM/TSP). CDR3 amino acids: CSARDPTGDNEQFF. The CDR3 bases are TGCAGTGCTAGAGACCCTACAGGGGACAATGAGCAGTTCTTC.